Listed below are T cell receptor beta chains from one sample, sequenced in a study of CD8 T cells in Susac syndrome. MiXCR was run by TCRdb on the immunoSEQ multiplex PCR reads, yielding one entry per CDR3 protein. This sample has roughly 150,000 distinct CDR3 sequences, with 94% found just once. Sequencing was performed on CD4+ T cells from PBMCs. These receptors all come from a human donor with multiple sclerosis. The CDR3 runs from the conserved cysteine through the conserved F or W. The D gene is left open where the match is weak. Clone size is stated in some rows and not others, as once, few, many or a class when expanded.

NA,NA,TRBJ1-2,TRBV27,CASSLDRDTINYGYTF,TGTGCCAGCAGTCTTGACCGGGACACAATTAACTATGGCTACACCTTC
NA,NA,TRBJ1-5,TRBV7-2,CASSPVRGGQPQHF,TGTGCCAGCAGCCCCGTCCGTGGGGGTCAGCCCCAGCATTTT
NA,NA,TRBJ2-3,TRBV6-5,CASRHRAKTRDTQYF,TGTGCCAGCAGACACCGGGCCAAAACGCGAGATACGCAGTATTTT
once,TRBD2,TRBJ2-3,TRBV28,CTSGNPSTDTQYF,TGTACTAGCGGCAACCCTAGCACAGATACGCAGTATTTT
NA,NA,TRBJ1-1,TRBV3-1,CASSLGEMGTEAFF,TGTGCCAGCAGCCTGGGGGAAATGGGCACTGAAGCTTTCTTT
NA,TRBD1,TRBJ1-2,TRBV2,CASSDVIQGAHHTF,TGTGCCAGCAGTGATGTCATCCAGGGGGCCCATCACACCTTC
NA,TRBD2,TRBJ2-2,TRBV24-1,CATSDLSGRSTGELFF,TGTGCCACCAGTGATTTGAGCGGGAGATCGACCGGGGAGCTGTTTTTT
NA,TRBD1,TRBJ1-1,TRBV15,CATSRGDRDRGRTEAFF,TGTGCCACCAGCAGGGGGGATAGGGACAGGGGAAGGACTGAAGCTTTCTTT
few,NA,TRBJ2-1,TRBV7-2,CASSLGQNNEQFF,TGTGCCAGCAGTCTTGGACAGAACAATGAGCAGTTCTTC
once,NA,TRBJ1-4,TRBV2,CASGGGTGATNEKLFF,TGTGCCAGTGGGGGAGGAACTGGGGCAACTAATGAAAAACTGTTTTTT
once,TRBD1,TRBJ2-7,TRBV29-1,CSVRGGWGQLEQYF,TGCAGCGTACGCGGTGGTTGGGGACAGCTCGAGCAGTACTTC
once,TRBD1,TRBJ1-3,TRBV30,CAWSAQMDREYF,TGTGCCTGGAGTGCACAGATGGACAGGGAATATTTT
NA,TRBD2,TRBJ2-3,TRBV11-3,CASSSPASGRQTDTQYF,TGTGCCAGCAGCTCCCCTGCATCCGGGAGGCAAACAGATACGCAGTATTTT
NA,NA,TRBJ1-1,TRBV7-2,CASSLLSDTEAFF,TGTGCCAGCAGCTTACTCAGCGACACTGAAGCTTTCTTT
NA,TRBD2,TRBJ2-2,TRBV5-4,CASSLAGRARAGELFF,TGTGCCAGCAGCTTGGCCGGGAGGGCTCGGGCCGGGGAGCTGTTTTTT
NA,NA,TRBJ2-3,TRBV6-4,CASSDSDTDTQYF,TGTGCCAGCAGTGACTCGGACACAGATACGCAGTATTTT
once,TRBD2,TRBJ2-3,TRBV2,CASRPSGSRSDTQYF,TGTGCCAGCAGGCCTAGCGGGAGTCGGTCAGATACGCAGTATTTT
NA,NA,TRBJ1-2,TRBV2,CASSVAGAVGYTF,TGTGCCAGCAGTGTAGCAGGGGCGGTCGGCTACACCTTC
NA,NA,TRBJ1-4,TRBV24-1,CATARGSNEKLFF,TGTGCCACCGCCCGGGGGAGTAATGAAAAACTGTTTTTT
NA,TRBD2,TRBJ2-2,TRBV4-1,CASSHGLASNTGELFF,TGCGCCAGCAGTCACGGACTAGCGTCTAACACCGGGGAGCTGTTTTTT
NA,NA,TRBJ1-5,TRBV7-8,CASSLAGHNQPQHF,TGTGCCAGCAGCTTAGCAGGGCACAATCAGCCCCAGCATTTT
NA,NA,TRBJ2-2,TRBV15,CATSRVQTGELFF,TGTGCCACCAGCAGAGTCCAGACCGGGGAGCTGTTTTTT
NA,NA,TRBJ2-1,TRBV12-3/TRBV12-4,CASSWSGEAEQFF,TGTGCCAGCAGTTGGTCGGGAGAGGCTGAGCAGTTCTTC
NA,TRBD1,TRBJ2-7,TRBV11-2,CASSLVTGQGYEQYF,TGTGCCAGCAGCTTAGTTACGGGACAGGGGTACGAGCAGTACTTC
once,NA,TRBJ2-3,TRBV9,CASRGSGDTQYF,TGTGCCAGCAGGGGTAGCGGAGATACGCAGTATTTT
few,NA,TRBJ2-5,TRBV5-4,CASREGETQYF,TGTGCCAGCAGAGAGGGAGAGACCCAGTACTTC
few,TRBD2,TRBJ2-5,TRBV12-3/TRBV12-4,CASSPGLAGVETQYF,TGTGCCAGCAGCCCGGGACTAGCGGGAGTGGAGACCCAGTACTTC
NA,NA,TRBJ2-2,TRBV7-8,CASSSNTRGELFF,TGTGCCAGCAGCTCGAACACACGCGGGGAGCTGTTTTTT
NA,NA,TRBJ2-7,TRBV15,CATSREMAGREQYF,TGTGCCACCAGCAGAGAAATGGCGGGACGCGAGCAGTACTTC
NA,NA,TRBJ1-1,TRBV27,CASRTDPWSTEAFF,TGTGCCAGCAGGACTGACCCTTGGTCCACTGAAGCTTTCTTT
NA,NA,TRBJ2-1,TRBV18,CASSPPHKRVGSPGEQFF,TGTGCCAGCTCACCACCCCACAAGCGGGTAGGGAGTCCGGGTGAGCAGTTCTTC
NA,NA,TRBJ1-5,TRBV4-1,CASSHGISSSNQPQHF,TGCGCCAGCAGCCACGGAATTTCGAGTAGCAATCAGCCCCAGCATTTT
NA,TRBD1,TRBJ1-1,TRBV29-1,CSEYRDRGRKNTEAFF,TGCAGCGAATACCGGGACAGGGGGCGGAAGAACACTGAAGCTTTCTTT
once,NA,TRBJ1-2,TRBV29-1,CSDYRQEIYGYTF,TGCAGCGACTATCGACAGGAAATCTATGGCTACACCTTC
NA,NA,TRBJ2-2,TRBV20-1,CSARDKGGNTGELFF,TGCAGTGCTAGAGATAAGGGGGGGAACACCGGGGAGCTGTTTTTT
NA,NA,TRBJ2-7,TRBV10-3,CAISHWPTQGDEQYF,TGTGCCATCAGCCACTGGCCCACCCAGGGCGACGAGCAGTACTTC
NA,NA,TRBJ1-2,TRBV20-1,CSASPVGLDYGYTF,TGCAGTGCTAGTCCCGTGGGCCTGGACTATGGCTACACCTTC
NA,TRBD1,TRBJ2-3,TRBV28,CASRRTGGTDTQYF,TGTGCCAGCAGGAGGACAGGGGGCACAGATACGCAGTATTTT
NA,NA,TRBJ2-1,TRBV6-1,CASSERGVLHNEQFF,TGTGCCAGCAGTGAGAGGGGGGTTCTCCACAATGAGCAGTTCTTC
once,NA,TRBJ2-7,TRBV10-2,CAKLYEQYF,TGCGCCAAGCTCTACGAGCAGTACTTC
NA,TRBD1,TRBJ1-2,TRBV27,CASSFSGQGRGYTF,TGTGCCAGCAGTTTCTCCGGACAGGGTAGGGGCTACACCTTC
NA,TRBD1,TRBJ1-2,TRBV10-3,CAISGPGQGGYGYTF,TGTGCCATCAGTGGCCCCGGACAGGGCGGCTATGGCTACACCTTC
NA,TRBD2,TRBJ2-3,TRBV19,CASSRGLAGRTDTQYF,TGTGCCAGTAGTAGGGGACTAGCGGGACGCACAGATACGCAGTATTTT
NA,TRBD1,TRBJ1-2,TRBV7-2,CASSLVGGRGSNYGYTF,TGTGCCAGCAGCTTAGTAGGGGGCAGGGGGTCGAACTATGGCTACACCTTC